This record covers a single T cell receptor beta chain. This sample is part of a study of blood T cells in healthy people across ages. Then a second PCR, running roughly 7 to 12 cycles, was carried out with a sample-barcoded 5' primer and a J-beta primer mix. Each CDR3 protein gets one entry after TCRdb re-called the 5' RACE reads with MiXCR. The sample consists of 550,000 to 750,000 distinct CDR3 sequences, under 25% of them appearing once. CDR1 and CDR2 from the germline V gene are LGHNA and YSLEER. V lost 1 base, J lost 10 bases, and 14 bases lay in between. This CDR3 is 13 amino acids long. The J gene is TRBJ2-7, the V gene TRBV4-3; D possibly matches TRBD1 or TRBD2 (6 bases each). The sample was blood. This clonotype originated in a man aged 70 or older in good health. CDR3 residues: CASSQGRGGSQYF. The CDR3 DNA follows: TGCGCCAGCAGCCAAGGTCGAGGGGGGTCACAGTACTTC.